What follows is one T cell receptor (beta chain) and its context. Libraries were prepared by immunoSEQ multiplex PCR; TCRdb keeps only in-frame clonotypes and omits some of them. The sample lists 130,000 or so clones; more than 75% were seen once. The CDR3 is made up of 16 amino acids. Germline V gives CDR1 SGDLS, CDR2 YYNGEE. After removal of 0 bases from V and 4 bases from J, the junction contained 8 bases not matched to a gene. This sample is part of a study of control samples from healthy donors and cancer patients. The V call is TRBV9, the J call TRBJ2-7; 9 nucleotides line up with TRBD2. This clonotype was sampled from a man aged 30 to 45 in good health. The specimen was blood. The CDR3 spells CASSVAGAGGLYEQYF. CDR3 sequence (DNA): TGTGCCAGCAGCGTAGCTGGAGCGGGGGGCTTATACGAGCAGTACTTC. The variable domain in full, with the rest retrieved from reference TRBV9 and TRBJ2-7, is DSGVTQTPKHLITATGQRVTLRCSPRSGDLSVYWYQQSLDQGLQFLIQYYNGEERAKGNILERFSAQQFPDLHSELNLSSLELGDSALYFCASSVAGAGGLYEQYFGPGTRLTVT.